The source of this TCR beta chain is a study of neurological immune-mediated disorders. Looking at the study overall: There were roughly 34 multiple sclerosis patients. Of these, 31 had relapsing-remitting MS and 3 had secondary progressive MS.

V dropped 0 bases and J dropped 10; count of bases not matched to a gene: 11. The CDR3 covers 16 residues. The V gene's germline CDR1 is KGHSH and CDR2 LQKENI. A single record per CDR3 protein comes from TCRdb applying MiXCR to the 5' RACE reads. This table has tens of thousands of distinct CDR3 sequences, approximately 5.8% appearing once. The sorted libraries drew on 800,000 to 1,000,000 T cells that were CD4+ or CD8+. This clonotype was counted between two and nine times. Its antigen is currently unknown. Study-level points and caveats: HTLV-1-associated myelopathy showed the most TCR clonal expansion; multiple sclerosis the least, below healthy controls. Expanded clones shared no CDR3 amino acid sequences across subjects, suggesting private repertoires in all groups.

The TCR comes from a woman between 18 and 30 years old with multiple sclerosis. This sequence joins TRBV18 and TRBJ2-4; 8 nucleotides agree with TRBD1. Sequencing was done on a sample of CD4+ T cells from blood. The CDR3 coding sequence is TGTGCCAGCTCACCACCGGTGCAGGGGGCAAGTTGGATTCAGTACTTC. Its translation is CASSPPVQGASWIQYF.